A single sample gave rise to the 23 T cell receptor beta chains below, sequenced in a study of Tregs in tolerant kidney transplant recipients (dated by TCRdb to about 2019). Library creation used the immunoSEQ multiplex PCR assay. Imported from immuneACCESS, the table was reduced by TCRdb to in-frame sequences with V and J called. These copies leave out some clones; in studies compared against another copy, an unresolved V gene accounts for under half, and the cause of the remainder is not known. The sample table lists some 68,000 clones, about 83% of them with a count of one. The ten largest make up 3.5% to 5.5% of the sample. What was sequenced was CD4+ T cells from blood. Receptor source: a human donor in good health.

This sequence joins TRBV5-1 and TRBJ2-2, with D perhaps being TRBD1 or TRBD2 (6 bases each). V was shortened by 5 bases and J by 6 bases, with 14 bases between the two germline ends. Germline V gene sequence: CDR1 SGHRS, CDR2 YFSETQ. CDR3 length equals 14 residues. In DNA form, the CDR3 reads TGCGCCAGCAGACAGGGAGGAGGGGCCGGGGAGCTGTTTTTT. Residues: CASRQGGGAGELFF.

V and J are TRBV2 and TRBJ2-5; possible D gene TRBD1, 6 bases. CDR3 length: 14 residues. In germline, CDR1 is SNHLY, CDR2 FYNNEI. V was cut by 4 bases and J by 0 bases, with 9 bases left in between. CDR3 coding DNA: TGTGCCAGCAGTGTGGACAGAAACCAAGAGACCCAGTACTTC. It codes for CASSVDRNQETQYF.

This clone was detected a few times. The chain is built from TRBV28 and TRBJ2-3; D is possibly TRBD2 (5 bases). The CDR3 consists of 13 residues. The germline gives CDR1 MDHEN, CDR2 SYDVKM. V gave up 6 bases and J gave up 6 bases, with 13 bases separating them. The CDR3 loop reads CASSPNWEDTQYF. The CDR3 coding sequence is TGTGCCAGCAGCCCAAATTGGGAGGATACGCAGTATTTT. The full variable domain, completed using reference TRBV28 and TRBJ2-3, is DVKVTQSSRYLVKRTGEKVFLECVQDMDHENMFWYRQDPGLGLRLIYFSYDVKMKEKGDIPEGYSVSREKKERFSLILESASTNQTSMYLCASSPNWEDTQYFGPGTRLTVL.

The chain couples TRBV6-5 to TRBJ2-1, with a possible D match to TRBD2 (6 bases). V was pared by 5 bases and J by 4 bases, with 15 bases between. CDR1 is MNHEY and CDR2 is SVGAGI in the germline V gene. This CDR3 comprises 15 residues. DNA for the CDR3: TGTGCCAGCAGTAGAGGACTAATGAGGTACAATGAGCAGTTCTTC. Translated: CASSRGLMRYNEQFF.

The J gene is TRBJ1-2, the V gene TRBV7-9; tentative D call: TRBD1 (6 bases). V lost 5 bases, J lost 7 bases, and 14 bases lay in between. The germline V gene encodes CDR1 SEHNR and CDR2 FQNEAQ (reference sequence). The CDR3 loop spans 13 amino acids. The CDR3 loop reads CASSPDSPFGYTF. The CDR3 DNA reads TGTGCCAGCAGCCCGGACAGCCCCTTTGGCTACACCTTC.

The V call is TRBV30, the J call TRBJ1-3, with D unclear. Looked up from germline, CDR1 is GTSNPN and CDR2 is SVGIG (reference sequence). This CDR3 spans 14 amino acids. The V gene lost 6 bases and the J gene lost 4 bases, with 16 bases spanning the gap. The CDR3 reads CACLRTAWGNTIYF. CDR3 nucleotide sequence: TGTGCCTGCCTCCGCACAGCTTGGGGAAACACCATATATTTT.

Only one count was recorded for this clone. V and J are TRBV4-3 and TRBJ2-3; no clear D. CDR1 and CDR2 from the germline V gene are LGHNA and YSLEER. The CDR3 is 15 residues long. With 0 bases removed from V and 4 bases from J, the gap between germline ends came to 11 bases. The CDR3 here is CASSQETTDADTQYF. The CDR3 nucleotides are TGCGCCAGCAGCCAAGAGACGACGGACGCAGATACGCAGTATTTT.

This sequence joins TRBV11-3 and TRBJ2-3, with D tentatively TRBD2 (6 bases). Germline CDR1 and CDR2: SGHNT and YENEEA. V gave up 1 base and J gave up 8 bases, with 16 bases separating them. The CDR3 is 15 residues long. The CDR3 DNA reads TGTGCCAGCAGCTTAGGATGGGGGGAGTTTATTACGCAGTATTTT. This codes for CASSLGWGEFITQYF.

The chain carries TRBV7-8 and TRBJ2-3; TRBD2 matches 9 bases. The V gene end was trimmed by 0 bases and the J gene end by 2 bases; junction bases not matched to a gene: 0. Per germline, CDR1 SGHVS and CDR2 FQNEAQ. The length of the CDR3 is 15 residues. The CDR3 bases are TGTGCCAGCAGCTTAGCGGGACTAGCCACAGATACGCAGTATTTT. It is translated as CASSLAGLATDTQYF. Full variable domain (outside the CDR3, taken from reference TRBV7-8 and TRBJ2-3): GAGVSQSPRYKVAKRGQDVALRCDPISGHVSLFWYQQALGQGPEFLTYFQNEAQLDKSGLPSDRFFAERPEGSVSTLKIQRTQQEDSAVYLCASSLAGLATDTQYFGPGTRLTVL.

The V and J genes are TRBV2 and TRBJ2-7; maybe TRBD1 (5 bases). V was cut by 4 bases and J by 2 bases, with 9 bases left in between. The germline gives CDR1 SNHLY, CDR2 FYNNEI. The CDR3 totals 13 residues. The CDR3 loop reads CASSVGATYEQYF. CDR3 sequence (DNA): TGTGCCAGCAGTGTAGGGGCCACCTACGAGCAGTACTTC.

V and J are TRBV7-6 and TRBJ2-3; D unresolved. CDR3 length equals 16 residues. V was trimmed by 1 base and J by 3 bases, leaving 14 bases between them. CDR1 is SGHVS, CDR2 FNYEAQ, per germline. DNA for the CDR3: TGTGCCAGCAGCTTAGTTACACATAAGGGTACAGATACGCAGTATTTT. Translated: CASSLVTHKGTDTQYF.

The chain joins TRBV13 to TRBJ2-7, with D hard to call. The V gene's germline CDR1 is PRHDT and CDR2 FYEKMQ (reference sequence). Trimming shortened V by 0 bases and J by 2 bases, and 5 bases separated the two germline ends. The CDR3 is 13 amino acids. The CDR3 sequence is CASSLGGPYEQYF. In DNA form, the CDR3 reads TGTGCCAGCAGCTTAGGCGGACCCTACGAGCAGTACTTC.

This sequence joins TRBV7-6 and TRBJ2-1; a possible D gene is TRBD2 (6 bases). The germline V and J ends were trimmed by 5 bases and 0 bases, with 14 bases remaining between them. This CDR3 region has 16 residues. Germline CDR1 and CDR2: SGHVS and FNYEAQ. CDR3 coding DNA: TGTGCCAGCAGCCTACGGGGCGGGACCTCCTACAATGAGCAGTTCTTC. Residues: CASSLRGGTSYNEQFF.

This rearrangement joins TRBV11-1 to TRBJ1-1; D is perhaps TRBD1 (5 bases). This CDR3 region has 15 residues. V lost 2 bases and J 1 base, leaving 11 bases between the germline ends. The germline V gene encodes CDR1 SGHAT and CDR2 FQDESV (reference sequence). CDR3 sequence: CASSLSREGNTEAFF. The CDR3 nucleotides read TGTGCCAGCAGCTTAAGCAGGGAGGGGAACACTGAAGCTTTCTTT.

This clone was seen only once. This sequence joins TRBV11-3 and TRBJ2-5; a weak D match, TRBD1 (6 bases). CDR1 SGHNT and CDR2 YENEEA come from the germline V gene. The V end lost 3 bases, the J end lost 5 bases, and 16 bases lay between the germline ends. The CDR3 length is 15 residues. The CDR3 spells CASSFRGQGDETQYF. CDR3 sequence (DNA): TGTGCCAGCAGCTTCAGGGGCCAGGGTGATGAGACCCAGTACTTC.

This clone showed up just a few times. The chain joins TRBV18 to TRBJ1-1; unclear D gene. Germline values: CDR1 KGHSH, CDR2 LQKENI. Trimming left V 2 bases short and J 1 base short, with 5 bases between. The CDR3 covers 13 residues. In nucleotides, the CDR3 is TGTGCCAGCTCACCAGAGGCGAACACTGAAGCTTTCTTT. This encodes CASSPEANTEAFF.

This clone has just one count. The V call is TRBV18, the J call TRBJ1-5; D call uncertain. V was cut by 2 bases and J by 6 bases, with 8 bases left in between. This CDR3 region has 13 residues. Germline V lookup: CDR1 KGHSH, CDR2 LQKENI. CDR3 nucleotide sequence: TGTGCCAGCTCACCAGGGGTAGGTCAGCCCCAGCATTTT. It yields the protein CASSPGVGQPQHF.

The V and J genes are TRBV6-5 and TRBJ1-2, with 7 bases that match TRBD1. Germline V gene data show CDR1 as MNHEY and CDR2 as SVGAGI. This CDR3 comprises 13 residues. The V gene end was trimmed by 5 bases and the J gene end by 8 bases; junction bases not matched to a gene: 8. The CDR3 region has the DNA TGTGCCAGCAGTGGAGACAGGGTAGGGGGCTACACCTTC. Translation: CASSGDRVGGYTF.

This clone was observed a single time. V gene TRBV5-6 combines with J gene TRBJ1-5; possible D gene TRBD1, 5 bases. The CDR3 runs 16 residues. The germline CDR1 and CDR2 sequences are SGHDT and YYEEEE. The V and J ends lost 4 bases and 4 bases respectively, with 18 bases between them. The CDR3 loop is CASSGPGPSINQPQHF. In nucleotides, the CDR3 is TGTGCCAGCAGCGGTCCGGGACCGAGCATTAATCAGCCCCAGCATTTT. Based on the CDR3 plus reference TRBV5-6 and TRBJ1-5, the full variable domain is DAGVTQSPTHLIKTRGQQVTLRCSPKSGHDTVSWYQQALGQGPQFIFQYYEEEERQRGNFPDRFSGHQFPNYSSELNVNALLLGDSALYLCASSGPGPSINQPQHFGDGTRLSIL.

Written as DNA, the CDR3 is TGTGCCAGTAGTATAACAGGGGCCCCCGTGCCCCAGCATTTT. It codes for CASSITGAPVPQHF. The gene calls are TRBV19 and TRBJ1-5; 7 nucleotides line up with TRBD1. The length of the CDR3 is 14 residues. Germline CDR1 reads LNHDA; CDR2 reads SQIVND (reference sequence). V gave up 2 bases and J gave up 9 bases; unmatched junction bases: 7.

This chain joins TRBV7-6 and TRBJ2-2; D perhaps matches TRBD2 (5 bases). Germline V gene sequence: CDR1 SGHVS, CDR2 FNYEAQ. The V gene lost 5 bases and the J gene lost 1 base, with 11 bases spanning the gap. The CDR3 sequence is 15 residues long. CDR3 DNA: TGTGCCAGCAGCCCGACTACCCGGAACACCGGGGAGCTGTTTTTT. Residues: CASSPTTRNTGELFF.

This clone was seen once. V is TRBV21-1 and J is TRBJ2-5; the D segment call TRBD2 is taken from the table without a DNA check. TRBV21-1 is a listed pseudogene. This CDR3 region has 17 residues. This chain's CDR3 is CASSKWVTSGGGKTQYF. The CDR3 nucleotides are TGTGCCAGCAGCAAATGGGTAACTAGCGGGGGTGGGAAGACCCAGTACTTC.

This chain connects TRBV7-9 to TRBJ2-7, with 7 nucleotides matching TRBD2. Germline V gene sequence: CDR1 SEHNR, CDR2 FQNEAQ (reference sequence). There are 15 residues in the CDR3. With 5 bases clipped from V and 2 bases from J, the junction kept 9 bases outside the gene matches. In nucleotides, the CDR3 is TGTGCCAGCAGCCTTGACTGGGACTACACCTACGAGCAGTACTTC. Its translation is CASSLDWDYTYEQYF.